This TCR beta chain appears in the sequencing data of a study of blood T cells in healthy people across ages. Study information: Every two T cells gave about one barcoded beta molecule via template switching. Notes on the study in general: It was held that the diversity estimates obtained from one million T cells were underestimates. Naive T cell percentage showed a strong correlation with the diversity of TCR beta.

Donor samples were obtained from healthy Caucasian individuals from Russia, aged about 6 to 95. Trimming removed 3 bases from V and 8 bases from J, with 9 bases in between. The CDR3 has 11 residues. Germline V lookup: CDR1 SGHRS, CDR2 YFSETQ. Points on this clonotype: No antigen is known for it.

Combining a sample-barcoded 5' primer with a J-beta primer mix, a second PCR ran for about 7 to 12 cycles. TCRdb used MiXCR to reprocess the 5' RACE reads, holding one entry per CDR3 protein. The data contain some 550,000 distinct CDR3 sequences, about 45% of them seen just once; the ten biggest clones take up roughly 25%. This receptor was identified in an older man in good health. The rearrangement joins TRBV5-1 to TRBJ2-7, with D tentatively TRBD1 (6 bases). The sample taken for sequencing was blood. CDR3 DNA: TGCGCCAGCAGCTCTACAGGGAAGCAGTACTTC. It yields the protein CASSSTGKQYF.